The 17 T cell receptor beta chains below come from one sample, sequenced in a study of cytomegalovirus exposure and HLA in healthy donors. Produced via immunoSEQ multiplex PCR; TCRdb's table is partial and in-frame only. The profile covers about 120,000 clones, with 89% appearing a single time and approximately 2% taken by the ten largest. Sequencing was done on a sample of PBMCs. Source of these receptors: a woman aged 18-29 years in good health and CMV-seronegative.

CDR3 in amino acids: CASSPGTSGFQGSSSYNEQFF. CDR3 DNA: TGTGCCAGCAGCCCCGGGACTAGCGGTTTTCAAGGGTCGAGCTCCTACAATGAGCAGTTCTTC. V and J are TRBV4-2 and TRBJ2-1; 11 bases are shared with TRBD2. CDR3 length: 21 residues. Germline V gene data show CDR1 as LGHNA and CDR2 as YNFKEQ. Losses at the gene ends were 4 bases for V and 0 bases for J; bases not matched to a gene: 17.

The rearrangement links TRBV19 to TRBJ2-1; D unclear. The germline CDR1 and CDR2 sequences are LNHDA and SQIVND (reference sequence). V was shortened by 5 bases and J by 2 bases, with 4 bases between the two germline ends. The CDR3 runs 12 residues. The CDR3 DNA reads TGTGCCAGTAGTCCGGCCTACAATGAGCAGTTCTTC. Translating gives CASSPAYNEQFF. The complete variable domain, with remaining parts taken from reference TRBV19 and TRBJ2-1, reads DGGITQSPKYLFRKEGQNVTLSCEQNLNHDAMYWYRQDPGQGLRLIYYSQIVNDFQKGDIAEGYSVSREKKESFPLTVTSAQKNPTAFYLCASSPAYNEQFFGPGTRLTVL.

The rearrangement links TRBV6-1 to TRBJ1-5, with 7 bases identical to TRBD1. Germline CDR1 reads MNHNS; CDR2 reads SASEGT. V dropped 2 bases and J dropped 6; count of bases not matched to a gene: 7. This CDR3 has 15 amino acids. The CDR3 spells CASSERDRETQPQHF. The CDR3 DNA sequence: TGTGCCAGCAGTGAACGCGACAGGGAGACTCAGCCCCAGCATTTT.

This chain uses TRBV5-1 with TRBJ2-1; 12 nucleotides line up with TRBD2. Per the germline V gene, CDR1 is SGHRS and CDR2 is YFSETQ. Trimming at V came to 6 bases and at J to 7 bases, leaving 8 bases not matched to a gene. The CDR3 consists of 15 residues. The CDR3 is CASIELAGGTNEQFF. The CDR3 region has the DNA TGCGCCAGCATCGAACTAGCGGGAGGAACTAATGAGCAGTTCTTC.

This chain connects TRBV28 to TRBJ2-1; 8 bases map to TRBD2. Germline V lookup: CDR1 MDHEN, CDR2 SYDVKM. Unmatched junction bases numbered 7, after V lost 6 bases and J lost 0 bases. The CDR3 runs to 16 residues. CDR3 residues: CASSLTSGSSYNEQFF. The CDR3 DNA reads TGTGCCAGCAGCCTAACAAGCGGGAGCTCCTACAATGAGCAGTTCTTC.

The rearrangement links TRBV13 to TRBJ2-2; 8 nucleotides line up with TRBD2. Germline CDR1 is PRHDT and CDR2 is FYEKMQ (reference sequence). This CDR3 region has 14 residues. Trimming removed 6 bases from V and 3 bases from J; junction bases left unmatched: 3. The CDR3 DNA reads TGTGCCAGCAGACCAGCGGGGGACACCGGGGAGCTGTTTTTT. It is translated as CASRPAGDTGELFF. The variable domain in full, with the rest retrieved from reference TRBV13 and TRBJ2-2, is AAGVIQSPRHLIKEKRETATLKCYPIPRHDTVYWYQQGPGQDPQFLISFYEKMQSDKGSIPDRFSAQQFSDYHSELNMSSLELGDSALYFCASRPAGDTGELFFGEGSRLTVL.

V and J are TRBV9 and TRBJ1-1; D perhaps matches TRBD1 (6 bases). The CDR3 covers 13 residues. Germline CDR1 SGDLS, CDR2 YYNGEE. Trimming took 0 bases from V and 3 from J, leaving 6 bases between them. The CDR3: CASSVDRDTEAFF. The CDR3, as DNA: TGTGCCAGCAGCGTAGACAGGGACACTGAAGCTTTCTTT.

On this clone: At the DNA level, this CDR3 is encoded by other sequences in the same sample as well. This chain uses TRBV7-9 with TRBJ2-3; D may be TRBD1 (5 bases). This CDR3 region has 14 residues. Germline V gene lookup returns CDR1 SEHNR and CDR2 FQNEAQ (reference sequence). The V and J ends lost 2 bases and 4 bases respectively, with 10 bases between them. DNA of the CDR3: TGTGCCAGCAGCTTAAGTCAGGGCGCAGATACGCAGTATTTT. It yields the protein CASSLSQGADTQYF.

This chain connects TRBV2 to TRBJ2-2; 7 bases map to TRBD2. Germline V gene data show CDR1 as SNHLY and CDR2 as FYNNEI. The CDR3 contains 13 residues. After removal of 6 bases from V and 7 bases from J, the junction contained 5 bases not matched to a gene. The CDR3 sequence is CASSRGVGGELFF. The CDR3 DNA sequence: TGTGCCAGCAGCCGGGGGGTTGGCGGGGAGCTGTTTTTT.

This chain links TRBV6-7 with TRBJ2-7; 11 positions agree with TRBD2. TRBV6-7 has ORF status, its function being uncertain. Trimming at V came to 5 bases and at J to 1 base, leaving 4 bases not matched to a gene. The length of the CDR3 is 15 residues. The CDR3 DNA sequence: TGTGCCAGCAGTAACGGGACTAGCGGATCCTACGAGCAGTACTTC. Its translation is CASSNGTSGSYEQYF.

The CDR3 loop reads CASSWPPSGRARVDEQFF. CDR3 sequence (DNA): TGCGCCAGCAGCTGGCCTCCTAGCGGGAGAGCCCGGGTTGATGAGCAGTTCTTC. The gene calls are TRBV5-1 and TRBJ2-1, with 10 nucleotides matching TRBD2. Germline V gene data show CDR1 as SGHRS and CDR2 as YFSETQ. The trim removed 3 bases at V and 8 bases at J, leaving 17 bases unmatched. CDR3 size: 18 residues.

The V gene is TRBV7-2, the J gene TRBJ2-5; TRBD1 aligns across 8 bases. Germline V gene data show CDR1 as SGHTA and CDR2 as FQGNSA. This CDR3 is built from 15 residues. Trimming took 4 bases from V and 2 from J; bases not matched to a gene: 6. The CDR3 loop reads CASSYGQGGQETQYF. Written as DNA, the CDR3 is TGTGCCAGCAGCTATGGACAGGGTGGACAAGAGACCCAGTACTTC.

This chain uses TRBV19 with TRBJ2-1, with 10 bases identical to TRBD2. V dropped 0 bases and J dropped 5; count of bases not matched to a gene: 4. Germline loops: CDR1 LNHDA, CDR2 SQIVND (reference sequence). The CDR3 sequence is 16 residues long. In DNA, the CDR3 is TGTGCCAGTAGTATAGATCTAGCGGGAGCCCACAATGAGCAGTTCTTC. Translating gives CASSIDLAGAHNEQFF.

V gene TRBV18 combines with J gene TRBJ2-3, with TRBD2 as a possible D gene (6 bases). CDR3 length equals 15 residues. Germline assignment: CDR1 KGHSH and CDR2 LQKENI. The germline V and J ends were trimmed by 3 bases and 3 bases, with 13 bases remaining between them. The CDR3 sequence: CASSPGGPLTDTQYF. The CDR3 nucleotides are TGTGCCAGCTCACCTGGAGGGCCGTTGACAGATACGCAGTATTTT.

This chain connects TRBV29-1 to TRBJ2-7; 7 positions agree with TRBD2. J was trimmed by 0 bases and V by 2 bases; bases with no gene match: 4. Germline values: CDR1 SQVTM, CDR2 ANQGSEA. This CDR3 is 14 amino acids long. CDR3 in amino acids: CSVETGLHSYEQYF. The CDR3 bases are TGCAGCGTTGAAACGGGACTACACTCCTACGAGCAGTACTTC.

The chain combines TRBV6-7 with TRBJ2-3; 7 positions agree with TRBD2. TRBV6-7 is recorded as an ORF, its role being uncertain. After removal of 0 bases from V and 4 bases from J, the junction contained 10 bases not matched to a gene. This CDR3 has 17 residues. Here the CDR3 DNA reads TGTGCCAGCAGTTACTCGCTGTCGGAACTAGCGCCAGATACGCAGTATTTT. As protein: CASSYSLSELAPDTQYF.

The sample holds one count of this clone. J is TRBJ2-1 and V is TRBV27; weak D call: TRBD1 (5 bases). The germline V gene has CDR1 MNHEY and CDR2 SMNVEV (reference sequence). Trimming left V 2 bases short and J 10 bases short, with 24 bases between. The CDR3 spans 17 residues. The CDR3, as DNA: TGTGCCAGCAGTTTACTCTTCCGGGCCATTGAGAAGGGGGAGCAGTTCTTC. Its translation is CASSLLFRAIEKGEQFF.